This T cell receptor beta chain was captured by sequencing in a study of blood T cell repertoires in COVID-19. Study-level information: Samples taken during acute and convalescent COVID-19 were collected in the United States, Italy and Spain. PBMCs, B-cell-depleted T cells, or T cells provided the cDNA or gDNA that made up the material.

In the original analysis: Amplified reference gene primers provided the basis for estimating nucleated cell counts. Assay used: immunoSEQ multiplex PCR; TCRdb lists only in-frame clones, some missing. Clonal size and the V and J genes are those of that table, whereas D and trimming came from the DNA. The sample yields 290,000 or so clones, around 84% seen once. V lost 5 bases to trimming and J lost 1 base; unmatched junction nucleotides: 12. Per germline, CDR1 SGHTA and CDR2 FQGNSA. CDR3 length: 17 amino acids. The TCR sequence derives from a man aged 70-80 years with acute or convalescent COVID-19. Specimen: peripheral blood. This chain uses TRBV7-2 with TRBJ2-5; 8 nucleotides agree with TRBD1. In DNA form, the CDR3 reads TGTGCCAGCAGCCTTGACAGGGGCACTAACTTCCAAGAGACCCAGTACTTC. This codes for CASSLDRGTNFQETQYF.